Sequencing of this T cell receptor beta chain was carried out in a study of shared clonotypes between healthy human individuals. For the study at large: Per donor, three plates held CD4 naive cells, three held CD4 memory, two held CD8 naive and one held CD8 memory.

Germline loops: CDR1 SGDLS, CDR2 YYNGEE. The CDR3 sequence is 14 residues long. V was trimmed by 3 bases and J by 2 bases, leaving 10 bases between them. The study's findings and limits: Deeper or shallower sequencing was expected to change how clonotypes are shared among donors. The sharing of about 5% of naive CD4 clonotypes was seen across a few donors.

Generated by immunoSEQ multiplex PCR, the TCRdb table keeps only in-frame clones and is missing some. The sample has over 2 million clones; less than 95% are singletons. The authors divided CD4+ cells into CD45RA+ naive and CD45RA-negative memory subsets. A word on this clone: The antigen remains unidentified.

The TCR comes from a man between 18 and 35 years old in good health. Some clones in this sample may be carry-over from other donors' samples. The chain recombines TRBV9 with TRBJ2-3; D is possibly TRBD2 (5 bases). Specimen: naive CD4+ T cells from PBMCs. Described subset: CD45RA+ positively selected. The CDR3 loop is CASSALGDTDTQYF. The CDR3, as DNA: TGTGCCAGCAGCGCCCTGGGAGACACAGATACGCAGTATTTT.